A single sample is the source of the 15 T cell receptor beta chains below, sequenced in a study of blood T cell repertoires in COVID-19. The data were produced by immunoSEQ multiplex PCR, yet TCRdb's version contains in-frame clones alone and is incomplete. Seen here are roughly 30,000 clones, about 91% observed once, and the top ten hold approximately 48%. Specimen: peripheral blood. The receptor set was obtained from a human donor with acute or convalescent COVID-19. The donor label of this sample is uncertain.

The V and J genes are TRBV5-6 and TRBJ2-7, with 7 bases lining up with TRBD2. The CDR3 has 17 residues. Germline V CDR1 and CDR2: SGHDT, YYEEEE. V was pared by 4 bases and J by 0 bases, with 13 bases of the junction left unmatched. The CDR3: CASSRRTTSAYSYEQYF. The CDR3 DNA follows: TGTGCCAGCAGCCGGCGGACAACTAGCGCTTACTCCTACGAGCAGTACTTC.

This clone was observed a handful of times. The chain recombines TRBV7-6 with TRBJ2-2, with 7 bases matching TRBD1. V shed 5 bases, J shed 5 bases, and the junction held 5 bases outside the gene matches. The CDR3 loop spans 14 amino acids. Germline V CDR1 and CDR2: SGHVS, FNYEAQ. The CDR3 sequence: CASSEGQLTGELFF. CDR3 DNA sequence: TGTGCCAGCAGCGAGGGACAGTTGACCGGGGAGCTGTTTTTT.

This chain links TRBV11-3 with TRBJ1-2; 7 bases match TRBD1. The CDR3 covers 13 residues. The J segment lost 7 bases and the V segment lost 2 bases, leaving 4 bases of the junction unmatched. Germline CDR1 and CDR2: SGHNT and YENEEA. CDR3 residues: CASSLSRGIGYTF. CDR3 DNA: TGTGCCAGCAGCTTATCCAGGGGGATTGGCTACACCTTC.

This clone was detected only once. The V call is TRBV15, the J call TRBJ2-3; tentatively, D is TRBD1 (6 bases). V was cut by 9 bases and J by 1 base, with 14 bases left in between. CDR3 length: 14 amino acids. Germline CDR1 is LNHNV and CDR2 is YYDKDF (reference sequence). CDR3 region: CATNLQGRTDTQYF. CDR3 nucleotide sequence: TGTGCCACAAACCTACAGGGACGCACAGATACGCAGTATTTT.

The CDR3 spells CASSLAAGGWNIQYF. The CDR3 DNA follows: TGTGCCAGCAGCTTGGCGGCCGGAGGGTGGAACATTCAGTACTTC. V usage is TRBV5-6 and J usage is TRBJ2-4; D perhaps matches TRBD2 (6 bases). CDR3 length: 15 residues. V dropped 0 bases and J dropped 7 bases, with 14 bases sitting between them. Germline values: CDR1 SGHDT, CDR2 YYEEEE.

J is TRBJ2-7 and V is TRBV5-1; TRBD1 matches at 10 bases. The germline gives CDR1 SGHRS, CDR2 YFSETQ. The CDR3 is made up of 14 amino acids. V lost 4 bases, J lost 2 bases, and 3 bases stayed unmatched. This chain's CDR3 is CASSVTGGAYEQYF. The CDR3 DNA follows: TGCGCCAGCAGCGTGACAGGGGGCGCCTACGAGCAGTACTTC.

Points on this clone: The junction shows a germline mismatch at one end, possibly a read error. The chain carries TRBV12-3 or TRBV12-4 and TRBJ2-7; D may be TRBD2 (5 bases). This CDR3 region has 11 residues. The DNA for the CDR3 is TGTGCCAGCAGTTTCGGGATGGACGCCGACTTC. Translated: CASSFGMDADF.

The sample holds a few counts of this clone. J is TRBJ1-1 and V is TRBV7-3, with D perhaps TRBD1 (6 bases). The V gene lost 5 bases and the J gene lost 1 base, with 14 bases spanning the gap. The CDR3 is 15 residues long. From germline, CDR1 is SGHTA and CDR2 FQGTGA. The chain's CDR3 is CASSQGHGSNTEAFF. DNA of the CDR3: TGTGCCAGCAGCCAGGGACACGGGTCGAACACTGAAGCTTTCTTT.

This clone was counted once. This chain joins TRBV5-5 and TRBJ2-6; 7 bases align to TRBD2. This CDR3 spans 17 amino acids. The V gene's germline CDR1 is SGHKS and CDR2 YYEKEE (reference sequence). Trimming removed 3 bases from V and 3 bases from J; junction bases left unmatched: 9. The CDR3 region is CASSSRGIGGGANVLTF. The CDR3 region has the DNA TGTGCCAGCAGCTCGCGGGGGATCGGTGGTGGGGCCAACGTCCTGACTTTC. The full variable domain, its missing parts supplied by reference TRBV5-5 and TRBJ2-6, is DAGVTQSPTHLIKTRGQQVTLRCSPISGHKSVSWYQQVLGQGPQFIFQYYEKEERGRGNFPDRFSARQFPNYSSELNVNALLLGDSALYLCASSSRGIGGGANVLTFGAGSRLTVL.

The gene calls are TRBV11-1 and TRBJ2-2, with D perhaps TRBD2 (7 bases). The CDR3 runs 15 residues. The V gene lost 2 bases and the J gene lost 6 bases, with 13 bases spanning the gap. In germline, CDR1 is SGHAT, CDR2 FQDESV (reference sequence). CDR3 coding DNA: TGTGCCAGCAGCTTATCGGGGGGCCAGGCCGGGGAGCTGTTTTTT. Translating it yields CASSLSGGQAGELFF. Complete variable domain (other parts from reference TRBV11-1 and TRBJ2-2): EAEVAQSPRYKITEKSQAVAFWCDPISGHATLYWYRQILGQGPELLVQFQDESVVDDSQLPKDRFSAERLKGVDSTLKIQPAELGDSAMYLCASSLSGGQAGELFFGEGSRLTVL.

The chain couples TRBV10-1 to TRBJ2-3; TRBD1 might be the D (5 bases). Trimming took 4 bases from V and 4 from J, leaving 15 bases between them. CDR3 length equals 15 residues. In germline, CDR1 is WNHNN, CDR2 SYGVQD (reference sequence). Here the CDR3 reads CASSGGRARADTQYF. The CDR3 DNA follows: TGCGCCAGCAGTGGGGGCCGGGCCCGCGCAGATACGCAGTATTTT.

V is TRBV3-1 (or the pseudogene TRBV3-2) and J is TRBJ2-5; D is possibly TRBD1 (6 bases). Trimming removed 2 bases from V and 7 bases from J, with 14 bases in between. There are 14 residues in the CDR3. CDR1 and CDR2 from the germline V gene are LGHDT and YNNKEL (reference sequence). The CDR3: CASSQWTETGTQYF. In DNA form, the CDR3 reads TGTGCCAGCAGCCAATGGACAGAAACGGGGACCCAGTACTTC.

CDR3 residues: CASSRTGGDDTQYF. The CDR3 bases are TGTGCCAGCTCCAGGACAGGGGGCGACGATACGCAGTATTTT. This chain links TRBV18 with TRBJ2-3, with 11 bases aligning to TRBD1. In germline, CDR1 is KGHSH, CDR2 LQKENI. The CDR3 covers 14 residues. The trim removed 6 bases at V and 6 bases at J, leaving 5 bases unmatched.

The chain uses TRBV29-1 and TRBJ2-3; D is perhaps TRBD2 (5 bases). V lost 1 base, J lost 5 bases, and 10 bases lay in between. Germline V lookup: CDR1 SQVTM, CDR2 ANQGSEA. This CDR3 comprises 13 residues. The CDR3 bases are TGCAGCGTTGAAGGGTCGGCGGGAGATACGCAGTATTTT. Amino acids: CSVEGSAGDTQYF.

This sequence joins TRBV10-3 and TRBJ1-1, with a possible D match to TRBD1 (6 bases). The CDR3 consists of 14 residues. V was shortened by 4 bases and J by 4 bases, with 13 bases between the two germline ends. Germline V CDR1 and CDR2: ENHRY, SYGVKD. The CDR3 nucleotides are TGTGCCATCAGTGCCGCGGGGGCGAGCACTGAAGCTTTCTTT. This sequence encodes CAISAAGASTEAFF.